This TCR beta chain was documented in a study of T-cell memory formation after mild COVID-19. For the study at large: In these data, TCR clusters were largely donor specific.

This CDR3 comprises 13 residues. CDR1 is DFQATT, CDR2 SNEGSKA, per germline (reference sequence). V gave up 5 bases and J gave up 6 bases; unmatched junction bases: 8. Study-level findings and limits: Day 15 to 85 contractors were CD4/CD8 balanced; later expanders leaned CD4+. Among CD4+ contracting clones, most were CM and EM, and CD8+ ones EMRA.

It was 5'RACE with constant-segment primers that produced the TCR alpha and TCR beta cDNA libraries, which carried sample barcodes and UMIs. TCRdb reprocessed the 5' RACE reads via MiXCR and lists one record per CDR3 protein. The sample consists of 45,000 to 55,000 distinct CDR3 sequences, over 9% of them appearing once. Remarks on this clonotype: Its target is not known.

This chain links TRBV20-1 with TRBJ2-5; the match to TRBD1 covers 8 bases. The clonotype was recovered from an adult woman who had mild COVID-19 (a few samples of this study predate the infection). Cell type and time point are not known. Sequencing was performed on PBMCs or a T cell subset sorted from them (not recorded which). The CDR3 bases are TGCAGTGCTCCTCTGACAGGGGAGAAGACCCAGTACTTC. Its protein is CSAPLTGEKTQYF.